Below, one TCR beta chain is given with its context. The target antigen is unknown. Researchers prepared the TCRbeta library using unique molecular identifiers, the study reports. TCRdb passed the PCR reads through MiXCR, listing each CDR3 protein once. This sample has 700,000 to 850,000 distinct CDR3 sequences, with approximately 15% found just once. These data come from a study of T-cell reconstitution after alpha-beta-depleted transplantation in children. Study-level findings and limits: After transplant, high TCRbeta diversity at day 60 in some patients arose from surviving recipient T cells and thymic progenitors. The main origin of T-cell counts and diversity one year after transplant was newly produced T cells.

The junction had 11 bases not matched to a gene; V was cut back by 3 bases and J by 4 bases. The CDR3 is 17 residues long. The germline V gene encodes CDR1 MGHRA and CDR2 YSYEKL. The source of this sequence is a male patient between 10 and 17 years old who had a stem cell transplant for acute lymphoblastic leukemia, so the T cells may come from the graft donor. J is TRBJ1-1 and V is TRBV4-1; 10 bases align to TRBD1. The specimen was PBMCs, mostly from graft donor cells, collected 360 days after TCRalphabeta/CD19-depleted stem cell transplant. CDR3 amino acids: CASSHPGRGQGPTEAFF. The DNA for the CDR3 is TGCGCCAGCAGCCACCCCGGCCGGGGACAGGGGCCCACTGAAGCTTTCTTT.